This T cell receptor beta chain is drawn from a study of CD4+ T cells in melanoma. Study-wide results and limits: Neoantigen-specific CD4+ T cells in melanoma reportedly had diverse differentiation states. CD8+ T cell, macrophage and B cell function reportedly correlated with neoantigen-specific CD4+ T cells.

Concerning this clone: Its specificity is unknown.

The CDR3 is made up of 14 amino acids. Germline V CDR1 and CDR2: SGHTA, FQGNSA. V was shortened by 0 bases and J by 1 base, with 5 bases between the two germline ends. Method: immunoSEQ multiplex PCR; TCRdb's copy keeps in-frame clones and lacks some. The sample records about 110,000 clones, about 90% being singletons. The sequencing sample was made of peripheral blood. The TCR sequence derives from a human donor with melanoma. The chain couples TRBV7-2 to TRBJ2-3; no clear D gene. Here the CDR3 reads CASSLAPGTDTQYF. The CDR3 DNA reads TGTGCCAGCAGCTTAGCTCCGGGCACAGATACGCAGTATTTT.